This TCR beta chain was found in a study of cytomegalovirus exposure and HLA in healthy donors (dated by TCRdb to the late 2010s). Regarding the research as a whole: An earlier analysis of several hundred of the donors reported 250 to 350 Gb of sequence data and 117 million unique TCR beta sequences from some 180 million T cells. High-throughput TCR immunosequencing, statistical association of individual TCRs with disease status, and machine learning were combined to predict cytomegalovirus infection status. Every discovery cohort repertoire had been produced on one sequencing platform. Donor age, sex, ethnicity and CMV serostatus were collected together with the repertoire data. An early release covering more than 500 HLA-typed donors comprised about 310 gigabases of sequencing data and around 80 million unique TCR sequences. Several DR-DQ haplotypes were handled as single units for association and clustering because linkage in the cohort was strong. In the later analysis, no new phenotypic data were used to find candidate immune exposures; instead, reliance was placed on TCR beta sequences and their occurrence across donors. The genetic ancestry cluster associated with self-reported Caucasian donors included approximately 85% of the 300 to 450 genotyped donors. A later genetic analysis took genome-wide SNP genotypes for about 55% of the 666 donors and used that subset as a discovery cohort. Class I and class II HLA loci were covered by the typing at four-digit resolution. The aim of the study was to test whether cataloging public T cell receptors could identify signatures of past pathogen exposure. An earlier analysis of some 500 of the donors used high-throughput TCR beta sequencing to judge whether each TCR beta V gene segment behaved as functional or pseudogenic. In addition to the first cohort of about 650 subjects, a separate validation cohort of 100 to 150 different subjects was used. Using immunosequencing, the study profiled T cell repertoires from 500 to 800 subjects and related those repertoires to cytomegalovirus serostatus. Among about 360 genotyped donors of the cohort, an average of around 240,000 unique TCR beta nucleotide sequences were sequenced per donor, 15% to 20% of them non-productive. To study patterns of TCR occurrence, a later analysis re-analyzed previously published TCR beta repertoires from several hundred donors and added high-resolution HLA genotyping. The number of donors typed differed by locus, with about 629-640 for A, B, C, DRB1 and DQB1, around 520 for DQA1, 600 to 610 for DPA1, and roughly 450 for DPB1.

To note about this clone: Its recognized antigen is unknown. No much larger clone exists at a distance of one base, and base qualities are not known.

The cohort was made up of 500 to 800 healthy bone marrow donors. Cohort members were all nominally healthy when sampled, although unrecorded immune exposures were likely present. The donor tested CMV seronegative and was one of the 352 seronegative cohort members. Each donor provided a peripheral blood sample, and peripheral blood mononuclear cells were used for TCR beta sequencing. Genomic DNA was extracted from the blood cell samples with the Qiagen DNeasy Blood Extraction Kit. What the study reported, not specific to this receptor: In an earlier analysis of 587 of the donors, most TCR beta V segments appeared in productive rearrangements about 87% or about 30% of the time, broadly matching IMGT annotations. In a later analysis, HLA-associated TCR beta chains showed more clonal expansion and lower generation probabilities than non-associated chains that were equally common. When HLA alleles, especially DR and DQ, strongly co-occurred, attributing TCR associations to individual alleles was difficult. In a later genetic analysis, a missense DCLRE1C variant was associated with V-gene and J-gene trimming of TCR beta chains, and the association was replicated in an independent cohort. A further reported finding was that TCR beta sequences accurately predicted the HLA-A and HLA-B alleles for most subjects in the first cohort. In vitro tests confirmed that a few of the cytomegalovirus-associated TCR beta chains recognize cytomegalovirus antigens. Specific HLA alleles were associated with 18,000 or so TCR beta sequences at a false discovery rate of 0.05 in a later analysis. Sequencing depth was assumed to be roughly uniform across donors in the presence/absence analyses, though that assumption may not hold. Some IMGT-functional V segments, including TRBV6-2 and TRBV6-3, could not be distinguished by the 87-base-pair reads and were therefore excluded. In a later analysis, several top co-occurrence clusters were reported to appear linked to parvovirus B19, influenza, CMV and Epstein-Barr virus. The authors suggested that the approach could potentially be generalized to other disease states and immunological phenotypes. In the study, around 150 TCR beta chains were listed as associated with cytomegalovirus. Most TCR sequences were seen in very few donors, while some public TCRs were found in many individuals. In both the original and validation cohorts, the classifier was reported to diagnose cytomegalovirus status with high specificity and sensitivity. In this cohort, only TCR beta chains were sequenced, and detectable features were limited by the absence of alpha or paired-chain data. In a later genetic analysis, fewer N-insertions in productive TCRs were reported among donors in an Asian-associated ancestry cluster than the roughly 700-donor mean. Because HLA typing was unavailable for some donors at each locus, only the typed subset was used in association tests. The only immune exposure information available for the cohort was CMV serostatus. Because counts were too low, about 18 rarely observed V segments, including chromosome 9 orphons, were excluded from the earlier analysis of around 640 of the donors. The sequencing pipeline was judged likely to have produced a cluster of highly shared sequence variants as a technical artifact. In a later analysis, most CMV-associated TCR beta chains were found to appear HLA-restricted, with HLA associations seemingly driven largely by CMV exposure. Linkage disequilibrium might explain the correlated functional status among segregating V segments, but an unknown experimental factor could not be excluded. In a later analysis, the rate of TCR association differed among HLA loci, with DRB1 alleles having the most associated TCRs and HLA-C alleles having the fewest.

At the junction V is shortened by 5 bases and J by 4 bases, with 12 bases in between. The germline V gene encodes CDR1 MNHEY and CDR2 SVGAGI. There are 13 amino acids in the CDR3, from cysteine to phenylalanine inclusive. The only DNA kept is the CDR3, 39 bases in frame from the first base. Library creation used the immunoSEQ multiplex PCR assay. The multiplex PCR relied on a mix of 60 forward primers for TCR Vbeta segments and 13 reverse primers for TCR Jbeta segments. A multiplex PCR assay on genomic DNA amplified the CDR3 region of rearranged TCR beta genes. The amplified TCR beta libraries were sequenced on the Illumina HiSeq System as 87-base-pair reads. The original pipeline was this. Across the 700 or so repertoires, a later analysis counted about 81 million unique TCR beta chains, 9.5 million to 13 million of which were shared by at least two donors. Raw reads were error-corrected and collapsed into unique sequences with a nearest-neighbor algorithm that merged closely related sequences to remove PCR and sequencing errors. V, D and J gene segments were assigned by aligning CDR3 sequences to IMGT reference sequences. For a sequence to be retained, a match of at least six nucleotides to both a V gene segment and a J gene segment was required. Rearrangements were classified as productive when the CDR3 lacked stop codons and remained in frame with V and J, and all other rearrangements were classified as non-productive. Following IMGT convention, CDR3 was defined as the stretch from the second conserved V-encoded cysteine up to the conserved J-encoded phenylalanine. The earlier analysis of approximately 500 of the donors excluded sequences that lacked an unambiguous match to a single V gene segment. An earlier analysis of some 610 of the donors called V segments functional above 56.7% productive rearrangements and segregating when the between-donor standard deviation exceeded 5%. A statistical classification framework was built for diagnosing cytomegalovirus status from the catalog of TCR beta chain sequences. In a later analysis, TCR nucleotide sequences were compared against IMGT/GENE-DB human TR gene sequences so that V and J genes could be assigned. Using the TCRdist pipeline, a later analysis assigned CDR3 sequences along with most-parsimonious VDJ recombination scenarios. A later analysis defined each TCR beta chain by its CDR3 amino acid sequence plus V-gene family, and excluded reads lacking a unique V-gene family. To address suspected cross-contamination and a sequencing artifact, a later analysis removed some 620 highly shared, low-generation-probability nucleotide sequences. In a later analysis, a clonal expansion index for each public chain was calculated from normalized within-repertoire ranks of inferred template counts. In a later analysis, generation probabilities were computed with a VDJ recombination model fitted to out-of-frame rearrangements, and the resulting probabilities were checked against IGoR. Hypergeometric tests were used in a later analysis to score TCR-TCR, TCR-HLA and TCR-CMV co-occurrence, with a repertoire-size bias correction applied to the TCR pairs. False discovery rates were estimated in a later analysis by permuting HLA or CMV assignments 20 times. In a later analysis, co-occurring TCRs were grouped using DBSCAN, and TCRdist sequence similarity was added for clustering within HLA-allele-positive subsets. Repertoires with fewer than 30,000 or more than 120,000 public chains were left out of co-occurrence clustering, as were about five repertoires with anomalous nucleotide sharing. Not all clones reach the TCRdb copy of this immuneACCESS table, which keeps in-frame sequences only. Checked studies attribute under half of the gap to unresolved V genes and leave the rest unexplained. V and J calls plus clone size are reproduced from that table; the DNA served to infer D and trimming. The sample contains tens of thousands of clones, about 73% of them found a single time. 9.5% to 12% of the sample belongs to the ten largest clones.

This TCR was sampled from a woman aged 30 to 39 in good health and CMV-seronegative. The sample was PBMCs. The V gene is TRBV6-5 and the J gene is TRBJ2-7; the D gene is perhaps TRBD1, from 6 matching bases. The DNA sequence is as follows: TGTGCCAGCAGTACGTGGGGGCTTTACGAGCAGTACTTC. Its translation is CASSTWGLYEQYF.